A selection of T cell receptor beta chains follows, all from one sample in a study of blood T cell dynamics during melanoma immunotherapy. Sequenced by immunoSEQ multiplex PCR; TCRdb stores in-frame clones only, minus some. The sample contains under 11,000 clones, around 78% of which appear only once. Sequenced material: blood, taken from a patient treated with checkpoint blockade. Every receptor here comes from a human donor with melanoma. Both conserved end residues are part of each CDR3. A D gene is named only where the DNA matches it firmly. The listing skips clone size in some rows; elsewhere it reads once, few, many or a size class.

cdr3_length	j_call	v_call	d_call	clone_size	cdr3_aa	cdr3_nt
16	TRBJ2-2	TRBV15	TRBD1	-	CATSKWTGGNTGELFF	TGTGCCACCAGCAAATGGACAGGGGGCAACACCGGGGAGCTGTTTTTT
14	TRBJ2-5	TRBV5-6	-	-	CASSLAGYQETQYF	TGTGCCAGCAGCTTGGCAGGGTACCAAGAGACCCAGTACTTC
14	TRBJ1-6	TRBV10-2	-	-	CASRGGGYNSPLHF	TGCGCCAGCCGGGGAGGGGGGTATAATTCACCCCTCCACTTT
15	TRBJ1-1	TRBV9	-	few	CASSVGHPMNTEAFF	TGTGCCAGCAGCGTAGGTCATCCCATGAACACTGAAGCTTTCTTT
13	TRBJ1-1	TRBV2	-	-	CASRATTDTEAFF	TGTGCCAGCAGGGCCACGACAGACACTGAAGCTTTCTTT
17	TRBJ2-3	TRBV28	TRBD1	-	CASSSAGTGGIADTQYF	TGTGCCAGCAGTTCGGCCGGGACAGGGGGTATTGCAGATACGCAGTATTTT
16	TRBJ2-1	TRBV11-3	TRBD1	-	CASSWGQGASYNEQFF	TGTGCCAGCAGCTGGGGACAGGGGGCATCCTACAATGAGCAGTTCTTC
12	TRBJ2-1	TRBV7-3	-	once	CASSPPAGVQFF	TGTGCCAGCAGCCCCCCGGCTGGCGTGCAGTTCTTC
17	TRBJ2-3	TRBV7-9	TRBD2	once	CASSLWMASAGADTQYF	TGTGCCAGCAGCCTATGGATGGCTAGCGCGGGAGCAGATACGCAGTATTTT
13	TRBJ2-7	TRBV28	TRBD1	few	CASSSTGAYEQYF	TGTGCCAGCAGTTCGACAGGGGCCTACGAGCAGTACTTC
18	TRBJ2-5	TRBV5-5	TRBD2	-	CASSQGTSGSGAQETQYF	TGCGCCAGCAGCCAAGGGACTAGCGGGAGTGGGGCCCAAGAGACCCAGTACTTC
16	TRBJ2-7	TRBV21-1	-	-	CASSKDQGPSSYEQYF	TGTGCCAGCAGCAAAGATCAGGGGCCTTCCTCCTACGAGCAGTACTTC
15	TRBJ1-1	TRBV28	TRBD1	-	CASTYSGTVNTEAFF	TGTGCCAGCACCTATAGTGGGACAGTGAACACTGAAGCTTTCTTT
13	TRBJ2-5	TRBV30	-	-	CAWSGRALGTQYF	TGTGCCTGGAGTGGGAGGGCTTTAGGGACCCAGTACTTC
16	TRBJ2-3	TRBV7-3	-	-	CASSLTPFPSTDTQYF	TGTGCCAGCAGTTTAACTCCATTTCCCAGCACAGATACGCAGTATTTT
14	TRBJ1-2	TRBV19	-	-	CASSQPGTVYGYTF	TGTGCCAGTAGTCAACCCGGGACGGTCTATGGCTACACCTTC
11	TRBJ1-1	TRBV10-2	TRBD1	-	CASGTATEAFF	TGCGCCAGCGGGACAGCGACTGAAGCTTTCTTT
13	TRBJ2-3	TRBV6-5	-	-	CASSYTDTDTQYF	TGTGCCAGCAGTTACACAGACACAGATACGCAGTATTTT
13	TRBJ1-1	TRBV7-2	-	-	CASSQDRNTEAFF	TGTGCCAGCAGCCAGGACCGGAACACTGAAGCTTTCTTT
15	TRBJ1-2	TRBV28	TRBD1	-	CASSAGQGTLYGYTF	TGTGCCAGCAGTGCAGGACAGGGGACTCTCTATGGCTACACCTTC
14	TRBJ1-5	TRBV7-2	TRBD1	few	CASSPRTGGETQHF	TGTGCCAGCAGCCCCCGGACAGGGGGCGAGACCCAGCATTTT
14	TRBJ2-7	TRBV6-5	TRBD2	-	CASSLGTSGYEQYF	TGTGCCAGCAGTCTCGGGACTAGCGGCTACGAGCAGTACTTC
15	TRBJ1-4	TRBV6-5	-	-	CASSYGRTTNEKLFF	TGTGCCAGCAGTTATGGGAGAACAACTAATGAAAAACTGTTTTTT
16	TRBJ2-5	TRBV18	-	-	CASSPLRDAVQETQYF	TGTGCCAGCTCACCACTAAGGGACGCAGTCCAAGAGACCCAGTACTTC
15	TRBJ2-1	TRBV19	-	-	CASSIEGSSYNEQFF	TGTGCCAGTAGTATAGAGGGATCCTCCTACAATGAGCAGTTCTTC
12	TRBJ2-1	TRBV30	-	-	CAWSEPGPEQFF	TGTGCCTGGAGTGAACCGGGGCCTGAGCAGTTCTTC
16	TRBJ2-6	TRBV7-2	-	-	CASSFLGSSGANVLTF	TGTGCCAGCAGCTTCCTCGGTAGCTCTGGGGCCAACGTCCTGACTTTC
15	TRBJ2-2	TRBV4-1	-	-	CASSMVSVNTGELFF	TGCGCCAGCAGCATGGTATCTGTGAACACCGGGGAGCTGTTTTTT
15	TRBJ2-3	TRBV27	TRBD2	-	CASSLLAGGSDTQYF	TGTGCCAGCAGTTTACTAGCGGGGGGCTCAGATACGCAGTATTTT
14	TRBJ1-2	TRBV18	-	-	CASSPPGADYGYTF	TGTGCCAGCTCACCACCTGGGGCAGACTATGGCTACACCTTC
15	TRBJ2-1	TRBV11-2	TRBD2	-	CASSSNPSGYNEQFF	TGTGCCAGCAGCTCCAACCCTAGCGGTTACAATGAGCAGTTCTTC
15	TRBJ2-1	TRBV18	TRBD1	-	CASSPPGTGNNEQFF	TGTGCCAGCTCACCCCCCGGGACAGGGAACAATGAGCAGTTCTTC
11	TRBJ1-2	TRBV28	-	-	CASSFPGSCTF	TGTGCCAGCAGTTTCCCGGGGTCTTGCACCTTC